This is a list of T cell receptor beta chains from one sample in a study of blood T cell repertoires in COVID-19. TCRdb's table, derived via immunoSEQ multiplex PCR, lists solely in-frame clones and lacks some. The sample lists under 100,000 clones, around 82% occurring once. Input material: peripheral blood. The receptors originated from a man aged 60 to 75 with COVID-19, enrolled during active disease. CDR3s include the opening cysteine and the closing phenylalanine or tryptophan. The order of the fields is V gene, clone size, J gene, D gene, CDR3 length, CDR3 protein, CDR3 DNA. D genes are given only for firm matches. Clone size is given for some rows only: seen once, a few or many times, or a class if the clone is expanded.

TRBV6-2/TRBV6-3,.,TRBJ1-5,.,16,CASSYATILSNQPQHF,TGTGCCAGCAGTTACGCGACAATCCTCAGCAATCAGCCCCAGCATTTT
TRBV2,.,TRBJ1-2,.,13,CASRLGHVGGYTF,TGTGCCAGCAGACTCGGACACGTCGGGGGCTACACCTTC
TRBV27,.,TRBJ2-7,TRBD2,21,CASSLRGTGGYPGSSYYEQYF,TGTGCCAGCAGTTTGCGGGGAACGGGAGGGTATCCGGGCTCGTCTTACTACGAGCAGTACTTC
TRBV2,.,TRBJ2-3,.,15,CASKTASRSTDTQYF,TGTGCCAGCAAAACAGCCAGCCGCAGCACAGATACGCAGTATTTT
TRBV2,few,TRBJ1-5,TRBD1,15,CASSLQGVSNQPQHF,TGTGCCAGCAGTTTACAGGGGGTTAGCAATCAGCCCCAGCATTTT
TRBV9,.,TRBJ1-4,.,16,CASSVGGLATNEKLFF,TGTGCCAGCAGCGTAGGGGGCCTCGCAACTAATGAAAAACTGTTTTTT
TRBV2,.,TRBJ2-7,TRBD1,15,CASTGQGTSSYEQYF,TGTGCCAGCACCGGACAGGGGACCTCTTCCTACGAGCAGTACTTC
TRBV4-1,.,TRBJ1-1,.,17,CASSQGGLVGGWTEAFF,TGCGCCAGCAGCCAAGGAGGCCTAGTGGGAGGTTGGACTGAAGCTTTCTTT
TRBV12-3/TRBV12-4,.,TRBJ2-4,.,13,CASSFRRRNIQYF,TGTGCCAGCAGTTTTCGTCGCAGAAACATTCAGTACTTC
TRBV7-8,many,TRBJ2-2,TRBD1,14,CASSWTGNTGELFF,TGTGCCAGCAGCTGGACAGGGAACACCGGGGAGCTGTTTTTT
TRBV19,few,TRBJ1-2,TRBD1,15,CASSTTGGRVYGYTF,TGTGCCAGTAGTACGACAGGGGGCCGGGTCTATGGCTACACCTTC
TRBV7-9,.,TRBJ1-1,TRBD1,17,CASSGKTGGRGNTEAFF,TGTGCCAGCAGCGGTAAGACAGGGGGCAGAGGGAACACTGAAGCTTTCTTT
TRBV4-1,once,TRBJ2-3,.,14,CASSKQSDTDTQYF,TGCGCCAGCAGCAAACAGTCAGACACAGATACGCAGTATTTT
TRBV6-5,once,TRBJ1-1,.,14,CASRTTGAGTEAFF,TGTGCCAGCCGTACCACGGGCGCGGGGACTGAAGCTTTCTTT
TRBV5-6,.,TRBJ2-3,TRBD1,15,CASSYRQGHTDTQYF,TGTGCCAGCAGCTACCGACAGGGACACACAGATACGCAGTATTTT
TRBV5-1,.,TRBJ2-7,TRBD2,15,CASSLVGGGSYEQYF,TGCGCCAGCAGCTTGGTGGGCGGGGGATCCTACGAGCAGTACTTC
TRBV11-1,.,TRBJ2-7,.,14,CASSLSRKSYEQYF,TGTGCCAGCAGCTTGTCCAGGAAGTCCTACGAGCAGTACTTC
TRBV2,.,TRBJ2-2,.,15,CASSLRDSNTGELFF,TGTGCCAGCAGCCTCCGAGACAGCAACACCGGGGAGCTGTTTTTT
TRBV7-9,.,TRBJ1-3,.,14,CASSSGLSGNTIYF,TGTGCCAGCAGTTCAGGGCTCTCTGGAAACACCATATATTTT
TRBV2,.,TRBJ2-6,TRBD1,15,CASQPTGVGANVLTF,TGTGCCAGCCAGCCTACAGGGGTGGGGGCCAACGTCCTGACTTTC
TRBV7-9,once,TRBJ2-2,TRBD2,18,CASIGERGPILNTGELFF,TGTGCCAGCATCGGGGAGCGGGGGCCCATACTGAACACCGGGGAGCTGTTTTTT
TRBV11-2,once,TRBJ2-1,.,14,CASSLDRQNNEQFF,TGTGCCAGCAGCTTAGATCGCCAGAACAATGAGCAGTTCTTC
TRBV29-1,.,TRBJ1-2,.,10,CSVKDSGYTF,TGCAGCGTCAAAGACAGTGGCTACACCTTC
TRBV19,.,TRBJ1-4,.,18,CASSAGTTRSGTNEKLFF,TGTGCCAGTAGTGCCGGGACAACACGGAGTGGAACTAATGAAAAACTGTTTTTT
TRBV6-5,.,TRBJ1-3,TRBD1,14,CASSRQGWGDTIYF,TGTGCCAGCAGCCGACAGGGTTGGGGAGACACCATATATTTT
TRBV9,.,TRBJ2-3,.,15,CASSVNWRFTDTQYF,TGTGCCAGCAGCGTAAATTGGCGGTTCACAGATACGCAGTATTTT
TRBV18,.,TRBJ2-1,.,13,CASSPGPNNEQFF,TGTGCCAGCTCACCGGGGCCAAACAATGAGCAGTTCTTC
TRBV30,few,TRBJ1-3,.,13,CACKGPRAGTIYF,TGTGCCTGCAAAGGCCCTAGGGCGGGCACCATATATTTT
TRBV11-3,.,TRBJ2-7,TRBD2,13,CASSPRRGDEQYF,TGTGCCAGCAGCCCAAGACGGGGGGACGAGCAGTACTTC
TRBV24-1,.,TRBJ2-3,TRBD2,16,CATSDPLAGGGDTQYF,TGTGCCACCAGTGACCCACTAGCGGGGGGAGGAGATACGCAGTATTTT
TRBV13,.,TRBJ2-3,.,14,CASSLLGPSDTQYF,TGTGCCAGCAGCCTACTAGGCCCGTCAGATACGCAGTATTTT
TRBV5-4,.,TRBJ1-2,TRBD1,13,CASSLKGANGYTF,TGTGCCAGCAGCTTAAAGGGGGCGAATGGCTACACCTTC